Below, 21 T cell receptor beta chains from the same sample are listed, as sequenced in a study of T cells in Graves' hyperthyroidism and ophthalmopathy. The investigators amplified TCR beta CDR3 regions from RNA transcripts. A first-round RT-PCR of the TCR CDR3 used the HTBI primer set. TCRdb independently ran MiXCR on the multiplex PCR reads; one entry per CDR3 protein. The sample holds 500,000 or so distinct CDR3 sequences, 15% to 20% seen once. The source material was blood. The receptors here all came from a woman in her twenties or thirties with Graves' ophthalmopathy.

In its sample, this clonotype was seen a few times. J is TRBJ2-1 and V is TRBV6-1, with D unclear. The germline gives CDR1 MNHNS, CDR2 SASEGT. The V and J ends lost 8 bases and 8 bases respectively, with 13 bases between them. The CDR3 totals 12 residues. The CDR3 loop is CASSSLWDEQFF. The CDR3 nucleotides are TGTGCCAGCTCATCCTTGTGGGATGAGCAGTTCTTC.

The table lists this clonotype with many counts. The chain couples TRBV28 to TRBJ2-7, with a weak D call TRBD1 (6 bases). This CDR3 is built from 13 residues. The V and J ends lost 6 bases and 5 bases respectively, with 14 bases between them. The germline CDR1 and CDR2 sequences are MDHEN and SYDVKM. In DNA, the CDR3 is TGTGCCAGCAGATCGACAGGTAGCCACGAGCAGTACTTC. It yields the protein CASRSTGSHEQYF.

This clonotype has ten or more counts. This chain links TRBV6-5 with TRBJ1-1; no clear D gene. In germline, CDR1 is MNHEY, CDR2 SVGAGI. The CDR3 has 14 residues. V was pared by 7 bases and J by 2 bases, with 14 bases between. The CDR3 sequence is CASIRDTSNTEAFF. As DNA, the CDR3 is TGTGCCAGCATTAGAGACACCTCCAACACTGAAGCTTTCTTT.

J is TRBJ1-1 and V is TRBV6-9; D not resolved. The V gene's germline CDR1 is MNHGY and CDR2 SVAAGI. The CDR3 is made up of 13 amino acids. Between the trimmed V and J ends, which lost 2 bases and 5 bases, there was a span of 9 bases. In DNA, the CDR3 is TGTGCCAGCAGTTATGAGAGTTGGACTGAAGCTTTCTTT. As protein: CASSYESWTEAFF.

V gene TRBV20-1 combines with J gene TRBJ1-5; a possible D gene is TRBD1 (5 bases). CDR3 length: 17 amino acids. Germline assignment: CDR1 DFQATT and CDR2 SNEGSKA (reference sequence). Deletions cut 0 bases from V and 5 bases from J, with 20 bases between. The CDR3 DNA follows: TGCAGTGCTAGAGATTGGCAGGGACTACATGACTATCAGCCCCAGCATTTT. Protein: CSARDWQGLHDYQPQHF.

The chain couples TRBV19 to TRBJ2-2, with 12 positions matching TRBD2. The CDR3 totals 16 residues. Trimming at V came to 7 bases and at J to 3 bases, leaving 6 bases not matched to a gene. Germline-derived CDR1 and CDR2 are LNHDA and SQIVND (reference sequence). CDR3 loop: CASTSRLAGDTGELFF. CDR3 coding DNA: TGTGCCAGTACCTCAAGACTAGCGGGAGACACCGGGGAGCTGTTTTTT. Filled out from reference TRBV19 and TRBJ2-2, the complete variable domain reads DGGITQSPKYLFRKEGQNVTLSCEQNLNHDAMYWYRQDPGQGLRLIYYSQIVNDFQKGDIAEGYSVSREKKESFPLTVTSAQKNPTAFYLCASTSRLAGDTGELFFGEGSRLTVL.

This clonotype showed up just a few times. V is TRBV27 and J is TRBJ2-5; TRBD2 might be the D (6 bases). The germline V gene encodes CDR1 MNHEY and CDR2 SMNVEV (reference sequence). V lost 4 bases to trimming and J lost 5 bases, with 14 bases between them. CDR3 length equals 14 residues. CDR3 coding DNA: TGTGCCAGCAGTTCCGGGGTTCGGGGGGAGACCCAGTACTTC. The encoded protein is CASSSGVRGETQYF.

The chain carries TRBV11-2 and TRBJ2-3; TRBD2 agrees at 15 bases. The CDR3 sequence is 15 residues long. V lost 6 bases to trimming and J lost 5 bases; unmatched junction nucleotides: 3. Per the germline V gene, CDR1 is SGHAT and CDR2 is FQNNGV. The CDR3 spells CASSWTSGRVDTQYF. The CDR3 DNA follows: TGTGCCAGCAGTTGGACTAGCGGGAGGGTAGATACGCAGTATTTT. The full variable domain, completed using reference TRBV11-2 and TRBJ2-3, is EAGVAQSPRYKIIEKRQSVAFWCNPISGHATLYWYQQILGQGPKLLIQFQNNGVVDDSQLPKDRFSAERLKGVDSTLKIQPAKLEDSAVYLCASSWTSGRVDTQYFGPGTRLTVL.

The chain carries TRBV19 and TRBJ2-2, with no clear D. Trimming took 2 bases from V and 2 from J, leaving 9 bases between them. CDR1 and CDR2 (germline): LNHDA, SQIVND (reference sequence). This CDR3 spans 15 amino acids. CDR3 bases: TGTGCCAGTAGTATATCTTGGGGAAACACCGGGGAGCTGTTTTTT. This translates into CASSISWGNTGELFF.

The V gene is TRBV27, the J gene TRBJ1-5; D call uncertain. V was cut by 7 bases and J by 5 bases, with 12 bases left in between. This CDR3 has 13 residues. From germline, CDR1 is MNHEY and CDR2 SMNVEV (reference sequence). The CDR3 DNA is TGTGCCAGCACTGGGCGCTTAGATCAGCCCCAGCATTTT. Its translation: CASTGRLDQPQHF.

This clonotype was seen many times. V usage is TRBV7-2 and J usage is TRBJ1-4; D is unclear. The CDR3 length is 11 residues. The V and J ends lost 5 bases and 10 bases respectively, with 8 bases between them. Germline values: CDR1 SGHTA, CDR2 FQGNSA. The CDR3 reads CASSIYRKLFF. The DNA of the CDR3 is TGTGCCAGCAGCATCTACCGAAAACTGTTTTTT.

This clonotype was found many times. The CDR3 spells CASSPVGEKNTEAFF. DNA for the CDR3: TGTGCCAGCAGTCCCGTCGGGGAAAAGAACACTGAAGCTTTCTTT. The rearrangement joins TRBV28 to TRBJ1-1; no clear D. The length of the CDR3 is 15 residues. The V end was cut by 5 bases, the J end by 1 base, with 14 bases between. CDR1 MDHEN and CDR2 SYDVKM come from the germline V gene.

This clonotype has a count of ten or more. The chain employs TRBV6-2 or TRBV6-3 and TRBJ1-5; a possible D gene is TRBD1 (5 bases). This CDR3 comprises 17 residues. The germline V and J ends were trimmed by 2 bases and 4 bases, with 18 bases remaining between them. CDR1 and CDR2 (germline): MNHEY, SVGEGT. The CDR3 loop is CASSYTDLGTDNQPQHF. The CDR3 DNA sequence: TGTGCCAGCAGTTACACAGATTTAGGGACCGATAATCAGCCCCAGCATTTT.

In its sample, this clonotype was seen many times. The chain employs TRBV2 and TRBJ1-6; 8 bases match TRBD1. The J segment lost 8 bases and the V segment lost 8 bases, leaving 2 bases of the junction unmatched. The CDR3 is 12 residues long. Germline V gives CDR1 SNHLY, CDR2 FYNNEI. The CDR3 loop reads CASGQGDSPLHF. CDR3 coding DNA: TGTGCCAGCGGACAGGGCGATTCACCCCTCCACTTT.

Many counts were recorded for this clonotype. J is TRBJ2-5 and V is TRBV5-8, with 14 bases identical to TRBD2. V lost 4 bases to trimming and J lost 2 bases; unmatched junction nucleotides: 10. Looked up from germline, CDR1 is SGHTS and CDR2 is YDEGEE. The CDR3 runs to 18 residues. Here the CDR3 DNA reads TGTGCCAGCAGCAACCGGAGGACTAGCGGGAGGTCACAAGAGACCCAGTACTTC. This sequence encodes CASSNRRTSGRSQETQYF.

This clonotype occurred a few times. This CDR3 is CASSGDRGALADTQYF. DNA for the CDR3: TGTGCCAGCAGCGGAGACAGGGGGGCTTTGGCAGATACGCAGTATTTT. The chain combines TRBV6-1 with TRBJ2-3; the match to TRBD1 covers 9 bases. The CDR3 is 16 residues long. The germline gives CDR1 MNHNS, CDR2 SASEGT. The V segment lost 6 bases and the J segment 4 bases; nucleotides outside the gene matches: 11.

The table lists this clonotype with a few counts. The genes are TRBV20-1 and TRBJ2-1, with TRBD2 matching 13 bases. J lost 6 bases, V lost 2 bases, and 4 bases had no gene match. The CDR3 is 15 amino acids. In germline, CDR1 is DFQATT, CDR2 SNEGSKA (reference sequence). This CDR3 is CSARPLAGGFNEQFF. CDR3 nucleotides: TGCAGTGCTAGACCACTAGCGGGAGGGTTCAATGAGCAGTTCTTC.

This clonotype was seen many times. The chain couples TRBV20-1 to TRBJ1-4, with D unresolved. CDR3 length equals 12 residues. V was shortened by 6 bases and J by 5 bases, with 10 bases between the two germline ends. In germline, CDR1 is DFQATT, CDR2 SNEGSKA (reference sequence). DNA for the CDR3: TGCAGTGCCAGACGTACGAATGAAAAACTGTTTTTT. Protein: CSARRTNEKLFF.

This clonotype was observed many times. The CDR3 here is CASSLPSTSGRGGTDTQYF. Here the CDR3 DNA reads TGTGCCAGCAGCTTACCTTCGACTAGCGGGAGAGGCGGGACAGATACGCAGTATTTT. The chain couples TRBV7-9 to TRBJ2-3; 12 nucleotides align to TRBD2. Germline loops: CDR1 SEHNR, CDR2 FQNEAQ (reference sequence). The CDR3 is made up of 19 amino acids. The V and J ends lost 2 bases and 3 bases, in that order; junction bases with no gene match: 12. The variable domain in full, with the rest retrieved from reference TRBV7-9 and TRBJ2-3, is DTGVSQNPRHKITKRGQNVTFRCDPISEHNRLYWYRQTLGQGPEFLTYFQNEAQLEKSRLLSDRFSAERPKGSFSTLEIQRTEQGDSAMYLCASSLPSTSGRGGTDTQYFGPGTRLTVL.

This clonotype has only a few counts. The rearrangement uses TRBV6-2 or TRBV6-3 and TRBJ2-2; D remains ambiguous. V was pared by 5 bases and J by 2 bases, with 12 bases between. Germline V gene data show CDR1 as MNHEY and CDR2 as SVGEGT. This CDR3 has 15 residues. CDR3 nucleotides: TGTGCCAGCAGTACCCCATCCGAAAACACCGGGGAGCTGTTTTTT. Encoded protein: CASSTPSENTGELFF.

This clonotype showed up many times. The CDR3 bases are TGCAGTGCTACTACGACCCTGACTCTTGTTAGCGGGAGTGGATATACGCAGTATTTT. It is translated as CSATTTLTLVSGSGYTQYF. The V call is TRBV20-1, the J call TRBJ2-3, with TRBD2 matching 9 bases. Trimming removed 4 bases from V and 7 bases from J; junction bases left unmatched: 24. Germline loops: CDR1 DFQATT, CDR2 SNEGSKA (reference sequence). This CDR3 is 19 amino acids long.